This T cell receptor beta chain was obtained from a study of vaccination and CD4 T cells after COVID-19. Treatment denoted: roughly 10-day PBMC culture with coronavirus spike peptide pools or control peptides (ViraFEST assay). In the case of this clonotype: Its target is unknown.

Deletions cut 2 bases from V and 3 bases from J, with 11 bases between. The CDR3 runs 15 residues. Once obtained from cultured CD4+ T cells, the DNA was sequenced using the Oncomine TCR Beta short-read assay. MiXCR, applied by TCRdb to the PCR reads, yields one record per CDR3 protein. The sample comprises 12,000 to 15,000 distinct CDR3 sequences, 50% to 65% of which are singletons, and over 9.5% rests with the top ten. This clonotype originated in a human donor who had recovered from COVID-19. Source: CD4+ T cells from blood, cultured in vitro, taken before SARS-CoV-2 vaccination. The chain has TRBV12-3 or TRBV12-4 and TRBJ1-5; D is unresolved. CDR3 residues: CASSLYRGDNQPQHF. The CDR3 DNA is TGTGCCAGCAGTTTATACCGTGGAGACAATCAGCCCCAGCATTTT.